Presented here are 23 T cell receptor beta chains from one specimen sequenced in a study of blood T cell repertoires in COVID-19. Produced via immunoSEQ multiplex PCR; TCRdb's table is partial and in-frame only. Seen here are 65,000 to 90,000 clones, around 81% observed once, and the top ten hold around 30%. Sequencing was carried out using peripheral blood. These TCRs come from a human donor in a cohort sampled during active COVID-19.

This clone was observed a few times. This sequence joins TRBV10-3 and TRBJ2-7; the match to TRBD1 covers 7 bases. This CDR3 spans 14 amino acids. CDR1 and CDR2 (germline): ENHRY, SYGVKD. V shed 2 bases and J 5 bases; nucleotides not matched to a gene: 6. CDR3 sequence: CAISEGTGVHEQYF. The CDR3 nucleotides are TGTGCCATCAGTGAGGGAACAGGGGTCCACGAGCAGTACTTC.

V usage is TRBV4-1 and J usage is TRBJ2-7; D uncertain. The V gene's germline CDR1 is MGHRA and CDR2 YSYEKL. The CDR3 length is 14 residues. V lost 2 bases and J 2 bases, leaving 10 bases between the germline ends. CDR3 loop: CASSQYPGTYEQYF. The CDR3 DNA reads TGCGCCAGCAGCCAATACCCAGGAACCTACGAGCAGTACTTC.

V is TRBV12-3 or TRBV12-4 and J is TRBJ2-5, with 8 nucleotides matching TRBD2. The CDR3 length is 12 residues. The V segment lost 3 bases and the J segment 8 bases; nucleotides outside the gene matches: 2. DNA of the CDR3: TGTGCCAGCAGTTTCGGGAGGGATACCCAGTACTTC. It codes for CASSFGRDTQYF.

The chain joins TRBV28 to TRBJ2-5; D gene ambiguous. From germline, CDR1 is MDHEN and CDR2 SYDVKM. The CDR3 has 14 residues. This CDR3 is CAIGRLDFSETQYF. CDR3 DNA sequence: TGTGCTATCGGCAGGCTTGATTTTTCGGAGACCCAGTACTTC.

This clone was recorded once. The rearrangement joins TRBV5-4 to TRBJ2-2, with TRBD2 matching over 9 bases. This CDR3 spans 16 amino acids. V dropped 4 bases and J dropped 4; count of bases not matched to a gene: 8. The germline CDR1 and CDR2 sequences are SGHNT and YYREEE (reference sequence). CDR3 sequence reads: CASSTTSGPSTGELFF. CDR3 DNA sequence: TGTGCCAGCAGCACTACTAGCGGGCCCTCCACCGGGGAGCTGTTTTTT.

This clone was observed once. The rearrangement uses TRBV3-1 (or the pseudogene TRBV3-2) and TRBJ2-4; TRBD2 aligns across 9 bases. CDR3 length equals 17 residues. Trimming took 0 bases from V and 1 from J; bases not matched to a gene: 4. Germline CDR1 is LGHDT and CDR2 is YNNKEL (reference sequence). CDR3: CASSQEGAGGAKNIQYF. Written as DNA, the CDR3 is TGTGCCAGCAGCCAAGAAGGCGCGGGGGGGGCCAAAAACATTCAGTACTTC.

With respect to this clone: With a much larger clone just one base away, this may be a read error. Other DNA sequences of this sample code for an identical CDR3. The V gene is TRBV7-9, the J gene TRBJ1-6; D gene unclear. Per the germline V gene, CDR1 is SEHNR and CDR2 is FQNEAQ (reference sequence). This CDR3 spans 12 amino acids. Between the trimmed V and J ends, which lost 3 bases and 8 bases, there was a span of 5 bases. CDR3 DNA sequence: TGTGCCAGCAGCTTTCCGGATTCACCCCTCCACTTT. The encoded protein is CASSFPDSPLHF.

This clone has only one observation. The gene calls are TRBV5-6 and TRBJ2-3; D not resolved. This CDR3 comprises 14 residues. CDR1 and CDR2 (germline): SGHDT, YYEEEE. Trimming removed 0 bases from V and 2 bases from J, with 7 bases in between. This CDR3 reads CASSLVEVTDTQYF. In DNA, the CDR3 is TGTGCCAGCAGCTTGGTAGAGGTCACAGATACGCAGTATTTT.

This clone was seen more than once but under ten times. The chain couples TRBV4-3 to TRBJ2-7; 9 bases fit TRBD1. CDR3 length: 16 residues. Germline V CDR1 and CDR2: LGHNA, YSLEER. V gave up 1 base and J gave up 7 bases; unmatched junction bases: 11. The CDR3, as DNA: TGCGCCAGCAGCCAAGGGTATGGACAGGGGCTACGGGAGCAGTACTTC. Its protein product is CASSQGYGQGLREQYF.

The V and J genes are TRBV12-3 or TRBV12-4 and TRBJ1-2; D is undetermined. Trimming took 6 bases from V and 7 from J, leaving 12 bases between them. The CDR3 totals 12 residues. Here the CDR3 DNA reads TGTGCCAGCAGCCTACGGGAGAGTGGCTACACCTTC. Translating it yields CASSLRESGYTF.

The chain has TRBV11-2 and TRBJ2-7; 12 nucleotides line up with TRBD2. The CDR3 is made up of 15 amino acids. V dropped 3 bases and J dropped 3; count of bases not matched to a gene: 3. The germline gives CDR1 SGHAT, CDR2 FQNNGV. CDR3 DNA sequence: TGTGCCAGCAGCTTGACTAGCGGGGGAATCTACGAGCAGTACTTC. Protein product: CASSLTSGGIYEQYF.

V and J are TRBV7-9 and TRBJ2-1; D is unresolved. The CDR3 totals 15 residues. Germline assignment: CDR1 SEHNR and CDR2 FQNEAQ (reference sequence). Deletions cut 2 bases from V and 6 bases from J, with 14 bases between. CDR3 amino acids: CASSLLEATINEQFF. The CDR3 DNA reads as TGTGCCAGCAGCTTACTTGAGGCCACAATCAATGAGCAGTTCTTC. Full variable domain (remainder filled in from reference TRBV7-9 and TRBJ2-1): DTGVSQNPRHKITKRGQNVTFRCDPISEHNRLYWYRQTLGQGPEFLTYFQNEAQLEKSRLLSDRFSAERPKGSFSTLEIQRTEQGDSAMYLCASSLLEATINEQFFGPGTRLTVL.

This chain links TRBV6-5 with TRBJ2-1; TRBD2 agrees at 8 bases. Germline assignment: CDR1 MNHEY and CDR2 SVGAGI. The CDR3 covers 14 residues. V shed 6 bases and J 4 bases; nucleotides not matched to a gene: 5. CDR3 loop: CASSNGLAYNEQFF. The CDR3 coding sequence is TGTGCCAGCAGCAACGGACTAGCTTACAATGAGCAGTTCTTC.

The genes are TRBV18 and TRBJ2-7; a weak D match, TRBD1 (5 bases). The ends were cut back, 5 bases at V and 2 bases at J, with 7 bases in the middle. The germline V gene encodes CDR1 KGHSH and CDR2 LQKENI. This CDR3 has 12 residues. The CDR3 region is CASSDSTYEQYF. CDR3 coding DNA: TGTGCCAGCTCAGACAGCACCTACGAGCAGTACTTC.

V and J are TRBV7-9 and TRBJ2-6, with D unresolved. CDR1 and CDR2 from the germline V gene are SEHNR and FQNEAQ (reference sequence). The CDR3 has 17 residues. V lost 5 bases and J 4 bases, leaving 18 bases between the germline ends. CDR3 DNA: TGTGCCAGCAGCCAGCCGCTGGGCAGGAAGGGGGCCAACGTCCTGACTTTC. Translation gives CASSQPLGRKGANVLTF.

V usage is TRBV2 and J usage is TRBJ2-7; D possibly corresponds to TRBD2 (5 bases). The CDR3 consists of 12 residues. Deletions cut 4 bases from V and 6 bases from J, with 10 bases between. Germline values: CDR1 SNHLY, CDR2 FYNNEI. CDR3 loop: CASSVPGFEQYF. DNA of the CDR3: TGTGCCAGCAGTGTCCCGGGGTTCGAGCAGTACTTC.

V gene TRBV18 combines with J gene TRBJ1-4; tentatively, D is TRBD1 (5 bases). CDR1 and CDR2 (germline): KGHSH, LQKENI. V dropped 1 base and J dropped 0 bases, with 9 bases sitting between them. This CDR3 spans 16 amino acids. The CDR3 reads CASSPQGPATNEKLFF. The DNA of the CDR3 is TGTGCCAGCTCACCACAGGGGCCCGCAACTAATGAAAAACTGTTTTTT.

The genes are TRBV11-2 and TRBJ1-1, with D unresolved. V lost 1 base, J lost 0 bases, and 9 bases lay in between. The CDR3 spans 15 residues. CDR1 and CDR2 (germline): SGHAT, FQNNGV. This CDR3 is CASSLGYNMNTEAFF. In DNA form, the CDR3 reads TGTGCCAGCAGCTTAGGGTATAACATGAACACTGAAGCTTTCTTT.

The chain joins TRBV4-2 to TRBJ2-5, with 13 bases lining up with TRBD2. This CDR3 region has 18 residues. The J segment lost 1 base and the V segment lost 0 bases, leaving 5 bases of the junction unmatched. Germline loops: CDR1 LGHNA, CDR2 YNFKEQ. This chain's CDR3 is CASSQDGWTSGGQETQYF. CDR3 bases: TGTGCCAGCAGCCAAGATGGGTGGACTAGCGGGGGCCAAGAGACCCAGTACTTC.

This clone has a handful of counts. V usage is TRBV7-9 and J usage is TRBJ1-1, with D perhaps matching TRBD1 (6 bases). This CDR3 contains 15 residues. The V end was cut by 4 bases, the J end by 1 base, with 13 bases between. Per germline, CDR1 SEHNR and CDR2 FQNEAQ (reference sequence). This CDR3 is CASSSQGLANTEAFF. In nucleotides, the CDR3 is TGTGCCAGCAGCTCCCAGGGGCTCGCGAACACTGAAGCTTTCTTT.

V usage is TRBV27 and J usage is TRBJ2-2; 7 bases fit TRBD1. This CDR3 is 18 amino acids long. Per germline, CDR1 MNHEY and CDR2 SMNVEV (reference sequence). Germline trimming cut 9 bases from V and 0 bases from J; bases unmatched to any gene: 16. In DNA, the CDR3 is TGTGCCAGGTCCCGGGACAGACCACTCAAGACGAACACCGGGGAGCTGTTTTTT. It specifies CARSRDRPLKTNTGELFF.

This clone was found many times. The chain has TRBV5-1 and TRBJ2-2, with D possibly being TRBD2 (5 bases). Trimming removed 5 bases at V and 0 bases at J, with 11 bases between. The CDR3 runs 15 residues. CDR1 and CDR2 (germline): SGHRS, YFSETQ. Written as DNA, the CDR3 is TGCGCCAGCAGTAGGAATAGCGCGAACACCGGGGAGCTGTTTTTT. This encodes CASSRNSANTGELFF.

The CDR3: CASSPTGTGDWEKLFF. The CDR3 DNA reads as TGTGCCAGCAGCCCTACCGGGACAGGGGACTGGGAAAAACTGTTTTTT. The chain is built from TRBV9 and TRBJ1-4; 10 bases fit TRBD1. With V trimmed by 4 bases and J by 8 bases, 11 bases remained unmatched. Germline CDR1 is SGDLS and CDR2 is YYNGEE. The CDR3 contains 16 residues.